One sample yielded the 18 T cell receptor beta chains listed below, sequenced in a study of shared clonotypes between healthy human individuals (dated by TCRdb to 2019 to 2021). CD8 naive samples consisted of CD45RO-negative cells that were positively selected for CCR7, yielding a CD45RA+CCR7+ population without TemRA cells. The library was made by the immunoSEQ multiplex PCR assay. TCRdb retrieved this table from immuneACCESS and kept in-frame rearrangements only. Not all clones are present; in checked studies, unresolved V genes account for under half, and no reason is known for the remainder. Here the sample has around 600,000 clones; nearly 98% occur a single time. The top ten clonotypes cover approximately 0.3% of the sample. The sequenced sample was naive CD8+ T cells sorted from blood. The cell subset or site label for this specimen denotes: CD45RA+CCR7+. Every receptor here comes from a man under 40 in good health.

The chain has TRBV7-6 and TRBJ2-7, with 8 bases matching TRBD2. The CDR3 sequence is 15 residues long. CDR1 is SGHVS, CDR2 FNYEAQ, per germline. J lost 5 bases, V lost 1 base, and 7 bases had no gene match. This CDR3 is CASSLEISGINEQYF. For the CDR3, the DNA is TGTGCCAGCAGCTTAGAGATTAGCGGGATCAACGAGCAGTACTTC. Filled out from reference TRBV7-6 and TRBJ2-7, the complete variable domain reads GAGVSQSPRYKVTKRGQDVALRCDPISGHVSLYWYRQALGQGPEFLTYFNYEAQQDKSGLPNDRFSAERPEGSISTLTIQRTEQRDSAMYRCASSLEISGINEQYFGPGTRLTVT.

The chain links TRBV5-1 to TRBJ2-7; D call uncertain. V gave up 4 bases and J gave up 2 bases, with 13 bases separating them. This CDR3 has 14 amino acids. The germline V gene encodes CDR1 SGHRS and CDR2 YFSETQ. In nucleotides, the CDR3 is TGCGCCAGCAGCACTGTAGCCGCTACCTACGAGCAGTACTTC. It yields the protein CASSTVAATYEQYF.

A word on this clone: Other DNA sequences in the same sample also yield this CDR3. The rearrangement uses TRBV7-2 and TRBJ2-7; D remains ambiguous. Deletions cut 1 base from V and 1 base from J, with 2 bases between. The germline V gene encodes CDR1 SGHTA and CDR2 FQGNSA. This CDR3 comprises 12 residues. CDR3 DNA sequence: TGTGCCAGCAGCTTAGTGTCCTACGAGCAGTACTTC. It yields the protein CASSLVSYEQYF. Supplemented by reference TRBV7-2 and TRBJ2-7, the full variable domain reads GAGVSQSPSNKVTEKGKDVELRCDPISGHTALYWYRQSLGQGLEFLIYFQGNSAPDKSGLPSDRFSAERTGGSVSTLTIQRTQQEDSAVYLCASSLVSYEQYFGPGTRLTVT.

J is TRBJ2-5 and V is TRBV11-3; 14 bases match TRBD2. The CDR3 covers 20 residues. Trimming took 2 bases from V and 5 from J; bases not matched to a gene: 16. Germline V gene lookup returns CDR1 SGHNT and CDR2 YENEEA. The CDR3 is CASSLYPGTSGSSGVETQYF. CDR3 in DNA: TGTGCCAGCAGCTTATACCCCGGGACTAGCGGGAGTTCTGGTGTTGAGACCCAGTACTTC.

The chain joins TRBV7-9 to TRBJ1-4; possibly TRBD1 for D (5 bases). Germline values: CDR1 SEHNR, CDR2 FQNEAQ (reference sequence). The V and J ends lost 4 bases and 8 bases respectively, with 11 bases between them. The CDR3 extends over 13 amino acids. For the CDR3, the DNA is TGTGCCAGCAGCTCCCCTGGGGGAGAAAAACTGTTTTTT. It is translated as CASSSPGGEKLFF.

The chain recombines TRBV7-6 with TRBJ2-3; the match to TRBD2 covers 11 bases. V gave up 4 bases and J gave up 1 base; unmatched junction bases: 1. The CDR3 is 15 amino acids. Germline values: CDR1 SGHVS, CDR2 FNYEAQ. CDR3 sequence: CASSSTSGGTDTQYF. CDR3 sequence (DNA): TGTGCCAGCAGCTCGACTAGCGGGGGCACAGATACGCAGTATTTT.

The gene calls are TRBV7-9 and TRBJ1-1; 7 nucleotides match TRBD1. Trimming removed 5 bases from V and 1 base from J; junction bases left unmatched: 13. Germline V gene sequence: CDR1 SEHNR, CDR2 FQNEAQ (reference sequence). This CDR3 has 17 amino acids. CDR3 nucleotide sequence: TGTGCCAGCAGCCCCCGGGACAGTGCAAATTCGAACACTGAAGCTTTCTTT. It is translated as CASSPRDSANSNTEAFF.

The gene calls are TRBV7-6 and TRBJ2-7; 9 bases are shared with TRBD1. Germline values: CDR1 SGHVS, CDR2 FNYEAQ. This CDR3 region has 15 residues. V gave up 4 bases and J gave up 2 bases; unmatched junction bases: 6. The CDR3 DNA reads as TGTGCCAGCAGCTACAGACAGGGGGACCCCTACGAGCAGTACTTC. Amino acid sequence: CASSYRQGDPYEQYF.

The V gene is TRBV29-1, the J gene TRBJ2-4; D is perhaps TRBD1 (6 bases). V lost 5 bases, J lost 5 bases, and 16 bases lay in between. Germline CDR1 reads SQVTM; CDR2 reads ANQGSEA. This CDR3 is 14 amino acids long. CDR3 nucleotides: TGCAGCGTTCACTCAGGGGCCTCTGAAAACATTCAGTACTTC. It encodes CSVHSGASENIQYF.

This clone was detected once. The rearrangement uses TRBV7-2 and TRBJ1-2; D ambiguous. Germline assignment: CDR1 SGHTA and CDR2 FQGNSA. Trimming shortened V by 4 bases and J by 5 bases, and 17 bases separated the two germline ends. CDR3 size: 15 residues. The chain's CDR3 is CASSSIRGGVYGYTF. For the CDR3, the DNA is TGTGCCAGCAGCTCGATCCGGGGAGGAGTTTATGGCTACACCTTC.

V gene TRBV7-9 combines with J gene TRBJ2-3; TRBD1 matches at 7 bases. The germline V gene has CDR1 SEHNR and CDR2 FQNEAQ (reference sequence). The CDR3 totals 17 residues. J was trimmed by 2 bases and V by 5 bases; bases with no gene match: 13. CDR3 region: CASSPDKGTDFTDTQYF. CDR3 bases: TGTGCCAGCAGCCCGGATAAAGGGACAGACTTCACAGATACGCAGTATTTT.

The chain is built from TRBV4-1 and TRBJ2-7; 8 bases are shared with TRBD2. Germline V lookup: CDR1 MGHRA, CDR2 YSYEKL. V was pared by 1 base and J by 5 bases, with 4 bases of the junction left unmatched. CDR3 length: 14 residues. The CDR3 spells CASSQALAGNEQYF. CDR3 in DNA: TGCGCCAGCAGCCAAGCCCTAGCGGGTAACGAGCAGTACTTC.

This chain joins TRBV19 and TRBJ2-7; tentatively, D is TRBD2 (5 bases). With 4 bases removed from V and 4 bases from J, the gap between germline ends came to 20 bases. Germline CDR1 LNHDA, CDR2 SQIVND (reference sequence). The CDR3 consists of 16 residues. The CDR3 loop reads CASSNLKASFTYEQYF. The CDR3 DNA sequence: TGTGCCAGTAGTAATTTAAAGGCTAGCTTCACTTACGAGCAGTACTTC.

The CDR3 DNA reads as TGTGCCAGCAGTTTATTGCTAGCGGTCTCAGATACGCAGTATTTT. This sequence encodes CASSLLLAVSDTQYF. The chain combines TRBV28 with TRBJ2-3, with TRBD2 identical over 7 bases. The CDR3 is 15 residues long. Germline CDR1 is MDHEN and CDR2 is SYDVKM. Trimming took 1 base from V and 4 from J; bases not matched to a gene: 5.

V and J are TRBV29-1 and TRBJ2-7; D gene uncertain. Per the germline V gene, CDR1 is SQVTM and CDR2 is ANQGSEA. This CDR3 is 13 amino acids long. V shed 4 bases and J shed 4 bases, with 14 bases lying between them. The DNA of the CDR3 is TGCAGCGTTGTTTATTCTGGAGCGTACGAGCAGTACTTC. The encoded protein is CSVVYSGAYEQYF.

V is TRBV5-5 and J is TRBJ1-1; TRBD1 agrees at 7 bases. V lost 3 bases and J lost 5; bases outside the gene matches: 10. The CDR3 runs to 15 residues. Germline-derived CDR1 and CDR2 are SGHKS and YYEKEE (reference sequence). The CDR3, as DNA: TGTGCCAGCAGCTATTCAGGGGGGCGAAATACTGAAGCTTTCTTT. Protein product: CASSYSGGRNTEAFF.

The gene calls are TRBV11-2 and TRBJ2-2; no reliable D call. The CDR3 is made up of 16 amino acids. V dropped 3 bases and J dropped 6 bases, with 17 bases sitting between them. Germline assignment: CDR1 SGHAT and CDR2 FQNNGV. This CDR3 is CASSFGRLVVPGELFF. CDR3 in DNA: TGTGCCAGCAGCTTCGGTCGCCTAGTTGTTCCCGGGGAGCTGTTTTTT.

This chain links TRBV5-1 with TRBJ2-7; possible D gene TRBD1, 6 bases. The CDR3 has 14 amino acids. Trimming pared 5 bases from V and 0 bases from J, leaving 12 bases between. CDR1 SGHRS and CDR2 YFSETQ come from the germline V gene. This CDR3 is CASRITDSSYEQYF. As DNA, the CDR3 is TGCGCCAGCAGAATAACGGACAGCTCCTACGAGCAGTACTTC.